This TCR beta chain was observed in a study of blood T cell repertoires in COVID-19. Study as a whole: The United States, Italy and Spain were the sources of the acute and convalescent COVID-19 samples.

TCRdb keeps only in-frame clones here, not all; method: immunoSEQ multiplex PCR. The table records roughly 440,000 clones, roughly 88% of them present only once. The CDR3 is 14 amino acids. The germline CDR1 and CDR2 sequences are SGHNT and YYREEE (reference sequence). Trimming pared 3 bases from V and 2 bases from J, leaving 6 bases between. The table lists this clone with a count of one. The specimen sequenced was peripheral blood. The TCR comes from a woman in her forties or fifties with COVID-19, enrolled during active disease. The J gene is TRBJ2-6, the V gene TRBV5-4; D unresolved. CDR3 region: CASSSPPGANVLTF. The CDR3 bases are TGTGCCAGCAGCTCTCCCCCTGGGGCCAACGTCCTGACTTTC.